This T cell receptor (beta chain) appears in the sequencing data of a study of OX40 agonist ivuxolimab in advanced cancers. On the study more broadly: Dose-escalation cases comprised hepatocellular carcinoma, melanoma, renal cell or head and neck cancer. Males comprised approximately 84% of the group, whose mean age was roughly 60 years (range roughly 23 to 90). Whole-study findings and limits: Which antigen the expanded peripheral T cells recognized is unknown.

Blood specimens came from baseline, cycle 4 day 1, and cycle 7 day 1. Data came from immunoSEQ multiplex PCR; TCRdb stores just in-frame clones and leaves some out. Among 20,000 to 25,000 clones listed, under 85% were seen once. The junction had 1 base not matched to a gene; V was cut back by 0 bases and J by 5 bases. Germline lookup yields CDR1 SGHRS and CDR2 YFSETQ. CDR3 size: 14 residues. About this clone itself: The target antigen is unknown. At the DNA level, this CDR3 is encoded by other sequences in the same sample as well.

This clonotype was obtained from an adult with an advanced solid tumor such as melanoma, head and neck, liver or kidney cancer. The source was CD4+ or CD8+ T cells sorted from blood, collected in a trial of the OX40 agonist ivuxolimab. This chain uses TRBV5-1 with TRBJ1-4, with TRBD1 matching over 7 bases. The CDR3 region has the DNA TGCGCCAGCAGCTTGGGACAGGGAAATGAAAAACTGTTTTTT. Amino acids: CASSLGQGNEKLFF.